Listed below are T cell receptor beta chains from one sample, sequenced in a study of post-analysis software for immune sequencing data. TCRdb ran MiXCR on the PCR reads and lists one entry per CDR3 protein. Among 700,000 to 800,000 distinct CDR3 sequences listed, 25% to 30% were seen once. The sample comprised blood. The source is a girl under 18 with multiple sclerosis. The CDR3 runs from the conserved cysteine through the conserved F or W. A D gene is named only where the DNA matches it firmly. Size values are once, few and many counts, or a class for expanded clones, and some rows have none.

abundance: .; v_gene: TRBV5-5; d_gene: .; j_gene: TRBJ1-1; CDR3nt: TGTGCCAGCAGCCTATATGGCAACGAAGCTTTCTTT; CDR3aa: CASSLYGNEAFF
abundance: once; v_gene: TRBV11-2; d_gene: .; j_gene: TRBJ1-1; CDR3nt: TGTGCCAGCAGCCTCGCCCAGGGCCTGAACACTGAAGCTTTCTTT; CDR3aa: CASSLAQGLNTEAFF
abundance: .; v_gene: TRBV4-3; d_gene: .; j_gene: TRBJ2-7; CDR3nt: TGCGCCCGGAAACGCTGCCCCTCCTACGAGCAGTACTTC; CDR3aa: CARKRCPSYEQYF
abundance: .; v_gene: TRBV6-6; d_gene: .; j_gene: TRBJ1-1; CDR3nt: TGTGCCAGCACAGAGGTAACGGCTAACACTGAAGCTTTCTTT; CDR3aa: CASTEVTANTEAFF
abundance: .; v_gene: TRBV7-2; d_gene: .; j_gene: TRBJ2-5; CDR3nt: TGTGCCAGCAGCTCCATAGTTGGTGGGGGGGCCGTGCAGGAGACCCAGTACTTC; CDR3aa: CASSSIVGGGAVQETQYF
abundance: .; v_gene: TRBV5-1; d_gene: TRBD2; j_gene: TRBJ2-1; CDR3nt: TGCGCCAGCAGCTTGGTCTTCTCCGGCGGGGGGGCCTACAATGAGCAGTTCTTC; CDR3aa: CASSLVFSGGGAYNEQFF
abundance: .; v_gene: TRBV20-1; d_gene: TRBD2; j_gene: TRBJ2-7; CDR3nt: TGCAGTGCTCGGGACGGTTCGTCTAGCGGAAATGAGCAGTACTTC; CDR3aa: CSARDGSSSGNEQYF
abundance: .; v_gene: TRBV28; d_gene: TRBD1; j_gene: TRBJ2-7; CDR3nt: TGTGCCAGCAGTCCCAGGACAGGGATCGGGTACGAGCAGTACTTC; CDR3aa: CASSPRTGIGYEQYF
abundance: .; v_gene: TRBV12-3/TRBV12-4; d_gene: .; j_gene: TRBJ2-3; CDR3nt: TGTGCCAGCAGGCCTGGCGGGAAAAGCACAGATACGCAGTATTTT; CDR3aa: CASRPGGKSTDTQYF
abundance: .; v_gene: TRBV7-2; d_gene: .; j_gene: TRBJ2-5; CDR3nt: TGTGCCATCCAAGCTACGGGGCGGGAGACCCAGTACTTC; CDR3aa: CAIQATGRETQYF
abundance: .; v_gene: TRBV12-3/TRBV12-4; d_gene: .; j_gene: TRBJ2-3; CDR3nt: TGTGCCAGCAGCTGGTTTGCCGGGACTTCTAGCACAGATACGCAGTATTTT; CDR3aa: CASSWFAGTSSTDTQYF
abundance: .; v_gene: TRBV5-6; d_gene: .; j_gene: TRBJ1-2; CDR3nt: TGTGCCAGCAGCGGGATCAGGGTTCATGGCTACACCTTC; CDR3aa: CASSGIRVHGYTF
abundance: .; v_gene: TRBV7-8; d_gene: TRBD2; j_gene: TRBJ2-3; CDR3nt: TGTGCCAGCAGCCTATCGGGACTAGCGGAACACACAGATACGCAGTATTTT; CDR3aa: CASSLSGLAEHTDTQYF
abundance: .; v_gene: TRBV28; d_gene: .; j_gene: TRBJ2-5; CDR3nt: TGTGCCAGCAGGACTAGGACGGGGGAAGAGACCCAGCACTTC; CDR3aa: CASRTRTGEETQHF
abundance: few; v_gene: TRBV12-3/TRBV12-4; d_gene: .; j_gene: TRBJ1-5; CDR3nt: TGTGCCAGCAGTTTAGCGCCAGGGGAAGTTGGGCCCCAGCATTTT; CDR3aa: CASSLAPGEVGPQHF
abundance: few; v_gene: TRBV10-3; d_gene: TRBD1; j_gene: TRBJ2-2; CDR3nt: TGTGCCATCAGTGAGTCACCGCCGGGACAGGGGGCCGGGGAGCTGTTTTTT; CDR3aa: CAISESPPGQGAGELFF
abundance: .; v_gene: TRBV7-9; d_gene: .; j_gene: TRBJ2-3; CDR3nt: TGTGCCAGCAGCTTAGGAGAGCGGGATACGCAGTATTTT; CDR3aa: CASSLGERDTQYF
abundance: .; v_gene: TRBV20-1; d_gene: .; j_gene: TRBJ1-2; CDR3nt: TGCAGTGCTAGAGTCGGCGGTCCCACCTTC; CDR3aa: CSARVGGPTF
abundance: few; v_gene: TRBV5-1; d_gene: .; j_gene: TRBJ2-7; CDR3nt: TGCGCCAGCAGCTTAGTGACGGGCTACGAGCAGTACTTC; CDR3aa: CASSLVTGYEQYF
abundance: .; v_gene: TRBV9; d_gene: .; j_gene: TRBJ1-2; CDR3nt: TGTGCCAGCAGCGTAGAAGGCAGGAATGGCTACACCTTC; CDR3aa: CASSVEGRNGYTF
abundance: .; v_gene: TRBV20-1; d_gene: .; j_gene: TRBJ1-5; CDR3nt: TGCAGTGCTAGAGGAGCAGTACAAGTGCAGCCCCAGCATTTT; CDR3aa: CSARGAVQVQPQHF
abundance: few; v_gene: TRBV7-2; d_gene: .; j_gene: TRBJ2-7; CDR3nt: TGTGCCAGCAGCTTAGCGGGGACTGGCGCATCCTACGAGCAGTACTTC; CDR3aa: CASSLAGTGASYEQYF
abundance: few; v_gene: TRBV7-2; d_gene: .; j_gene: TRBJ2-3; CDR3nt: TGTGCCAACAGCTTAAGCCCATTTGTCCCAGATACGCAGTATTTT; CDR3aa: CANSLSPFVPDTQYF
abundance: many; v_gene: TRBV27; d_gene: .; j_gene: TRBJ2-3; CDR3nt: TGTGCCAGCAGTTCCGCAGATACGCAGTATTTT; CDR3aa: CASSSADTQYF
abundance: few; v_gene: TRBV7-2; d_gene: TRBD1; j_gene: TRBJ2-1; CDR3nt: TGTGCCAGCAGCTTTCGACAGGGTCTCAATGAGCAGTTCTTC; CDR3aa: CASSFRQGLNEQFF
abundance: few; v_gene: TRBV20-1; d_gene: .; j_gene: TRBJ2-7; CDR3nt: TGCAGTGGGAGCTTTGGCTCCTACGAGCAGTACTTC; CDR3aa: CSGSFGSYEQYF
abundance: .; v_gene: TRBV20-1; d_gene: .; j_gene: TRBJ2-7; CDR3nt: TGCAGTGCCCATACCGGGCATCGATCCTACGAGCAGTACTTC; CDR3aa: CSAHTGHRSYEQYF
abundance: .; v_gene: TRBV5-1; d_gene: .; j_gene: TRBJ2-5; CDR3nt: TGCGCCAGCAGCGGGCGGCAGGGAATAGAAGAGACCCAGTACTTC; CDR3aa: CASSGRQGIEETQYF